Listed here is a single T cell receptor beta chain. Its antigen is not yet known. The sample holds no much larger clone one base away, and base qualities are not on file. Trimming costs V 2 bases and J 0 bases, and their ends lie 6 bases apart. From the cysteine up to the phenylalanine, the CDR3 has a length of 15 residues. CDR3 DNA only is kept here, 45 bases in frame from base 1. CDR1 and CDR2, per the germline V gene, are SGHTS and YDEGEE. The immunoSEQ Assay, a bias-controlled multiplex PCR, was used to amplify TCRbeta CDR3 regions from genomic DNA. In the paper's pipeline: Nucleated cell counts per sample were estimated from amplification of reference gene primers within the assay. Sequence reads were collapsed and filtered to measure the absolute abundance of every unique TCRbeta CDR3 rearrangement. Productive Simpson clonality was computed per sample as the square root of Simpson's diversity index over productive rearrangements. TCRdb retrieved this table from immuneACCESS and kept in-frame rearrangements only. Not all clones are present; in checked studies, unresolved V genes account for under half, and no reason is known for the remainder. V and J calls and clone size come straight from that table; D and trimming were deduced from the DNA. For this sample the table gives about 300,000 clones, of which roughly 89% were detected only once. Approximately 4.6% of the sample is taken by the ten largest.

The sample is drawn from a study of blood T cell repertoires in COVID-19 (dated by TCRdb to the early 2020s). Broadly, across the study: Samples from collaborators originated in the United States, Italy and Spain and spanned both the acute and convalescent phases of COVID-19. A de-identified subject ID, COVID-19 status, age in years and sex were almost always included in the sample metadata. Where HLA class I and class II types were available, the types were taken from metadata supplied by the sample provider, not from assay-based typing. The prospective study material was composed of cDNA or gDNA derived from T cells, B-cell-depleted T cells, or PBMCs. The repertoires were released in a freely available public database intended as a resource for research on the immune response to SARS-CoV-2. Samples came from the ongoing ImmuneRACE study (first 160 participants) plus 1,254 subjects from 6 global collaborators. Deeply sampled blood TCRbeta repertoires from subjects exposed to, actively infected with, or recovered from COVID-19 were included in the dataset. On the study overall, not on this receptor specifically: How much clinical and demographic metadata was included differed by source and by participant, and the metadata was provided uncurated.

Whole blood was collected in K2EDTA tubes by collaborating institutions according to the institutions' own protocols. Collaborator samples were shipped for TCRbeta analysis as frozen whole blood, isolated PBMCs, or DNA extracted from either sample type. This receptor chain uses TRBV5-8 and TRBJ2-6; no D segment can be confidently identified. The sample consisted of peripheral blood. This TCR was sampled from a man aged 35-49 years with acute or convalescent COVID-19. CDR3 protein: CASSFDISGANVLTF. The nucleotide sequence is TGTGCCAGCAGCTTCGACATCTCTGGGGCCAACGTCCTGACTTTC.